This T cell receptor beta chain was obtained from a study of blood T cell repertoires in COVID-19. Study at large: There were acute and convalescent COVID-19 samples, and they came from the United States, Italy and Spain. From T cells, B-cell-depleted T cells, or PBMCs came the material, which was cDNA or gDNA.

The CDR3 loop spans 16 amino acids. V was trimmed by 3 bases and J by 0 bases, leaving 12 bases between them. Looked up from germline, CDR1 is KGHSH and CDR2 is LQKENI. The protocol was immunoSEQ multiplex PCR, while the TCRdb copy is restricted to in-frame clones and leaves out a portion. This table has under 200,000 clones, around 85% appearing once. This TCR was sampled from an elderly woman with COVID-19, enrolled during active disease. The chain couples TRBV18 to TRBJ1-5; D is ambiguous. The sample was peripheral blood. This CDR3 reads CASSPRALHSNQPQHF. CDR3 coding DNA: TGTGCCAGCTCACCCCGAGCTCTCCATAGCAATCAGCCCCAGCATTTT.